These T cell receptor beta chains were read from a single sample in a study of cytomegalovirus exposure and HLA in healthy donors. Libraries were prepared by immunoSEQ multiplex PCR; TCRdb keeps only in-frame clonotypes and omits some of them. The sample contains 120,000 to 150,000 clones, around 88% of which appear only once. The sample taken for sequencing was PBMCs. All receptors come from a woman aged 18 to 35 in good health and CMV-seropositive. CDR3s include the opening cysteine and the closing phenylalanine or tryptophan. A D gene is named only where the DNA matches it firmly. Rows may omit the clone size; those that give it use once, few, many or a size class.

D: TRBD1; J: TRBJ2-7; V: TRBV7-2; size: NA; DNA: TGTGCCAGCAGCTTAGTAGGGACAGGGGGTTCCCCCTACGAGCAGTACTTC; CDR3: CASSLVGTGGSPYEQYF
D: TRBD2; J: TRBJ2-7; V: TRBV27; size: once; DNA: TGTGCCAGCAGCTTCCTAGCGGGAGAAGCCTACGAGCAGTACTTC; CDR3: CASSFLAGEAYEQYF
D: NA; J: TRBJ2-7; V: TRBV7-2; size: NA; DNA: TGTGCCAGCAGCTTAAGCGTGAGGGAACTAGAGCAGTACTTC; CDR3: CASSLSVRELEQYF
D: NA; J: TRBJ1-2; V: TRBV7-2; size: NA; DNA: TGTGCCAGCAGCGTCGGACAGAACTATGGCTACACCTTC; CDR3: CASSVGQNYGYTF
D: TRBD1; J: TRBJ1-3; V: TRBV2; size: NA; DNA: TGTGCCAGCAGGCCGGACAGGGTTGGTAAAGACACCATATATTTT; CDR3: CASRPDRVGKDTIYF
D: TRBD1; J: TRBJ1-2; V: TRBV7-9; size: NA; DNA: TGTGCCAGCAGCCCCGCCGACAGGGCGAGAGGCTATGGCTACACCTTC; CDR3: CASSPADRARGYGYTF
D: TRBD1; J: TRBJ2-5; V: TRBV2; size: NA; DNA: TGTGCCAGCAGTCAGACGACAGGGGCAGAGACCCAGTACTTC; CDR3: CASSQTTGAETQYF
D: TRBD2; J: TRBJ2-1; V: TRBV5-4; size: NA; DNA: TGTGCCAGCAGCCTAGCGGTTATCTCCTACAATGAGCAGTTCTTC; CDR3: CASSLAVISYNEQFF
D: TRBD1; J: TRBJ2-1; V: TRBV4-2; size: NA; DNA: TGTGCCAGCAGCCAAGGACAGGGTTTGAACAATGAGCAGTTCTTC; CDR3: CASSQGQGLNNEQFF
D: TRBD2; J: TRBJ2-7; V: TRBV7-3; size: NA; DNA: TGTGCCAGCAGAGAGACTAGCGGGAGGAGCGAGCAGTACTTC; CDR3: CASRETSGRSEQYF
D: TRBD1; J: TRBJ2-7; V: TRBV19; size: NA; DNA: TGTGCCAGTAGTAAAAGGGACAGAGCCTACGAGCAGTACTTC; CDR3: CASSKRDRAYEQYF
D: NA; J: TRBJ2-5; V: TRBV28; size: NA; DNA: TGTGCCAGCAGTCGTCCTATAGCGAGGGCGGAGACCCAGTACTTC; CDR3: CASSRPIARAETQYF
D: NA; J: TRBJ2-1; V: TRBV19; size: NA; DNA: TGTGCCAGTAGTAGTAGGATGGGCGCGTGGGCACGGTACAATGAGCAGTTCTTC; CDR3: CASSSRMGAWARYNEQFF
D: TRBD1; J: TRBJ1-6; V: TRBV5-4; size: NA; DNA: TGTGCCAGCAGCTTGGGACAGGGGGCGAGTTCACCCCTCCACTTT; CDR3: CASSLGQGASSPLHF
D: NA; J: TRBJ1-1; V: TRBV11-2; size: NA; DNA: TGTGCCAGCAGCCTAACAAGGAGGACTGAAGCTTTCTTT; CDR3: CASSLTRRTEAFF
D: NA; J: TRBJ1-1; V: TRBV30; size: NA; DNA: TGTGCCTGGAGGGGCAGGGGCGACACTGAAGCTTTCTTT; CDR3: CAWRGRGDTEAFF
D: TRBD1; J: TRBJ1-4; V: TRBV2; size: NA; DNA: TGTGCCAGCACAAGGGGGCTCGTCGAAAAACTGTTTTTT; CDR3: CASTRGLVEKLFF
D: TRBD1; J: TRBJ2-5; V: TRBV5-1; size: NA; DNA: TGCGCCAGCAGCGTCGCCCCCGGGACAGGGGGATCAGAGACCCAGTACTTC; CDR3: CASSVAPGTGGSETQYF
D: NA; J: TRBJ1-1; V: TRBV5-5; size: NA; DNA: TGTGCCAGCAGCTGGGGGCGGCGGGGGACTGAAGCTTTCTTT; CDR3: CASSWGRRGTEAFF
D: NA; J: TRBJ2-7; V: TRBV29-1; size: NA; DNA: TGCAGCGTTGGGCAGGGCAGCTGGGGCGAGCAGTACTTC; CDR3: CSVGQGSWGEQYF
D: NA; J: TRBJ2-7; V: TRBV13; size: NA; DNA: TGTGCCAGCAGCGCGGGACAGCTCTACGAGCAGTACTTC; CDR3: CASSAGQLYEQYF
D: TRBD1; J: TRBJ1-5; V: TRBV5-1; size: few; DNA: TGCGCCAGCAGACAGGGGACAACTAGCAATCAGCCCCAGCATTTT; CDR3: CASRQGTTSNQPQHF
D: TRBD1; J: TRBJ2-1; V: TRBV19; size: NA; DNA: TGTGCCAGTAGTATATACCCAGGGACAGGGAACTCGGATGAGCAGTTCTTC; CDR3: CASSIYPGTGNSDEQFF
D: TRBD2; J: TRBJ2-7; V: TRBV28; size: NA; DNA: TGTGCCAGCACCGGGGGGGGGCTAAGGAACGAGCAGTACTTC; CDR3: CASTGGGLRNEQYF
D: NA; J: TRBJ1-1; V: TRBV27; size: NA; DNA: TGTGCCAGCGCATGGGGGGGGAACACTGAAGCTTTCTTT; CDR3: CASAWGGNTEAFF
D: NA; J: TRBJ1-1; V: TRBV11-2; size: NA; DNA: TGTGCCAGCAGCCAGGACAGATTTAACACTGAAGCTTTCTTT; CDR3: CASSQDRFNTEAFF
D: TRBD1; J: TRBJ2-7; V: TRBV27; size: NA; DNA: TGTGCCAGCAGCAGGGGGCACCAAACTGTTCCTACGGAGCAGTACTTC; CDR3: CASSRGHQTVPTEQYF
D: TRBD1; J: TRBJ1-5; V: TRBV7-3; size: NA; DNA: TGTGCCAGCACCAGAGGACAGGAGGTTGATAGCAATCAGCCCCAGCATTTT; CDR3: CASTRGQEVDSNQPQHF
D: NA; J: TRBJ1-2; V: TRBV28; size: NA; DNA: TGTGCCAGCAGTCTAACGGGAGGGGCTTATGGCTACACCTTC; CDR3: CASSLTGGAYGYTF